This entry lists 19 T cell receptor beta chains sequenced from one sample in a study of blood T cell repertoires in COVID-19. The method was immunoSEQ multiplex PCR; TCRdb's version includes in-frame clones alone and lacks a portion of them. The sample has about 110,000 clones; about 80% are singletons. The sequenced sample was peripheral blood. Receptors were obtained from a woman older than 75 with acute or convalescent COVID-19.

The chain has TRBV18 and TRBJ2-1; 8 bases line up with TRBD1. Unmatched junction bases numbered 10, after V lost 6 bases and J lost 9 bases. CDR1 KGHSH and CDR2 LQKENI come from the germline V gene. There are 14 residues in the CDR3. The CDR3 loop is CASSPDRVLSEQFF. CDR3 DNA: TGTGCCAGCTCCCCGGACAGGGTTTTAAGTGAGCAGTTCTTC.

The genes are TRBV5-8 and TRBJ2-1, with 8 bases aligning to TRBD2. The CDR3 is made up of 16 amino acids. CDR1 is SGHTS, CDR2 YDEGEE, per germline. The ends lost 4 bases at V and 3 bases at J; junction bases unmatched: 9. In DNA form, the CDR3 reads TGTGCCAGCAGCGCCCTAGTCGGGGGGGGCTACAATGAGCAGTTCTTC. Protein sequence: CASSALVGGGYNEQFF.

This clone has just one count. Other DNA variants within this sample encode the same CDR3. The chain carries TRBV3-1 (or the pseudogene TRBV3-2) and TRBJ2-1, with 10 bases lining up with TRBD2. The germline CDR1 and CDR2 sequences are LGHDT and YNNKEL (reference sequence). V was pared by 1 base and J by 0 bases, with 0 bases of the junction left unmatched. The CDR3 is 16 residues long. Written as DNA, the CDR3 is TGTGCCAGCAGCCAAGGACTAGCGGGCTCCTACAATGAGCAGTTCTTC. Translated: CASSQGLAGSYNEQFF.

V gene TRBV18 combines with J gene TRBJ1-2; 8 bases fit TRBD1. CDR1 is KGHSH, CDR2 LQKENI, per germline. There are 14 residues in the CDR3. After removal of 4 bases from V and 5 bases from J, the junction contained 6 bases not matched to a gene. The CDR3 DNA is TGTGCCAGCTCACGGGGACAGGAGCCATATGGCTACACCTTC. Translation: CASSRGQEPYGYTF.

The chain combines TRBV7-7 with TRBJ1-6; 10 bases line up with TRBD1. The CDR3 has 15 residues. Unmatched junction bases numbered 7, after V lost 5 bases and J lost 9 bases. Germline V lookup: CDR1 SSHAT, CDR2 FNYEAQ (reference sequence). The CDR3 protein is CASSRRDRGSSPLHF. In DNA, the CDR3 is TGTGCCAGCAGCCGCCGGGACAGGGGATCTTCACCCCTCCACTTT.

This clone was counted only a few times. The chain carries TRBV9 and TRBJ2-1, with 13 bases matching TRBD2. CDR3 length: 18 residues. In germline, CDR1 is SGDLS, CDR2 YYNGEE. V lost 2 bases to trimming and J lost 0 bases; unmatched junction nucleotides: 5. This CDR3 is CASSVGLAGSSSYNEQFF. CDR3 DNA: TGTGCCAGCAGCGTGGGACTAGCGGGGTCCAGCTCCTACAATGAGCAGTTCTTC.

V and J are TRBV25-1 and TRBJ2-2; no clear D gene. CDR3 size: 15 residues. V gave up 7 bases and J gave up 5 bases, with 17 bases separating them. Germline CDR1 reads MGHDK; CDR2 reads SYGVNS. The CDR3: CASTTTGKTTGELFF. CDR3 bases: TGTGCCAGCACCACTACTGGAAAGACGACCGGGGAGCTGTTTTTT.

The chain recombines TRBV10-3 with TRBJ1-3; a possible D gene is TRBD1 (6 bases). This CDR3 spans 15 amino acids. V lost 3 bases to trimming and J lost 4 bases, with 13 bases between them. Germline loops: CDR1 ENHRY, CDR2 SYGVKD. CDR3 residues: CAISENRVSGNTIYF. Written as DNA, the CDR3 is TGTGCCATCAGTGAAAACAGGGTCTCGGGAAACACCATATATTTT.

The chain links TRBV4-1 to TRBJ2-1, with 8 nucleotides matching TRBD2. V was pared by 1 base and J by 3 bases, with 2 bases of the junction left unmatched. Germline CDR1 is MGHRA and CDR2 is YSYEKL. The CDR3 is made up of 15 amino acids. Written as DNA, the CDR3 is TGCGCCAGCAGCCAAGGTAGCGGGGACTACAATGAGCAGTTCTTC. Encoded protein: CASSQGSGDYNEQFF.

The rearrangement joins TRBV15 to TRBJ1-6, with 11 positions matching TRBD1. With V trimmed by 4 bases and J by 9 bases, 2 bases remained unmatched. The germline CDR1 and CDR2 sequences are LNHNV and YYDKDF (reference sequence). The CDR3 loop spans 14 amino acids. DNA of the CDR3: TGTGCCACCAGCATGGACAGGGGGCTTTCACCCCTCCACTTT. It specifies CATSMDRGLSPLHF. Looking up the rest from reference TRBV15 and TRBJ1-6 gives the full variable domain: DAMVIQNPRYQVTQFGKPVTLSCSQTLNHNVMYWYQQKSSQAPKLLFHYYDKDFNNEADTPDNFQSRRPNTSFCFLDIRSPGLGDTAMYLCATSMDRGLSPLHFGNGTRLTVT.

This clone occurred once. The chain uses TRBV2 and TRBJ2-2; a weak D match, TRBD2 (6 bases). Germline lookup yields CDR1 SNHLY and CDR2 FYNNEI. Trimming took off 6 bases at V and 1 base at J, with 12 bases between the two ends. The CDR3 has 15 residues. CDR3 bases: TGTGCCAGCAGGGCGGGAAGCGGGAACACCGGGGAGCTGTTTTTT. Amino acids: CASRAGSGNTGELFF.

The chain carries TRBV7-9 and TRBJ2-1, with a possible D match to TRBD2 (6 bases). The ends were cut back, 0 bases at V and 8 bases at J, with 23 bases in the middle. The CDR3 totals 18 residues. Per germline, CDR1 SEHNR and CDR2 FQNEAQ (reference sequence). The CDR3: CASSLAIILREAGDEQFF. The CDR3 DNA reads as TGTGCCAGCAGCTTAGCTATCATCCTAAGGGAGGCAGGCGATGAGCAGTTCTTC.

This clone appeared once. This chain links TRBV4-3 with TRBJ1-5; 9 bases line up with TRBD1. The J segment lost 1 base and the V segment lost 2 bases, leaving 9 bases of the junction unmatched. This CDR3 comprises 18 residues. Germline loops: CDR1 LGHNA, CDR2 YSLEER. The CDR3 protein is CASSQSRDRVDSNQPQHF. The CDR3 nucleotides read TGCGCCAGCAGCCAATCCCGGGACAGGGTAGACAGCAATCAGCCCCAGCATTTT.

This clone appeared a few times. The chain uses TRBV5-5 and TRBJ1-2; TRBD1 agrees at 11 bases. The germline CDR1 and CDR2 sequences are SGHKS and YYEKEE (reference sequence). This CDR3 is 17 amino acids long. V trimming: 4 bases; J trimming: 0 bases; junction bases outside the gene matches: 8. The CDR3 nucleotides read TGTGCCAGCAGCCCAGGACAGGGGGCTCTCCCTAACTATGGCTACACCTTC. Amino acids: CASSPGQGALPNYGYTF. The whole variable domain, filled in from reference TRBV5-5 and TRBJ1-2, reads DAGVTQSPTHLIKTRGQQVTLRCSPISGHKSVSWYQQVLGQGPQFIFQYYEKEERGRGNFPDRFSARQFPNYSSELNVNALLLGDSALYLCASSPGQGALPNYGYTFGSGTRLTVV.

On this clone itself: No conserved phenylalanine or tryptophan ends this CDR3, so it is likely a read error. This CDR3 is CASSIGGSTAYEQYL. CDR3 nucleotide sequence: TGTGCCAGTAGTATCGGGGGGTCCACCGCCTACGAGCAGTACCTC. This chain joins TRBV19 and TRBJ2-7; TRBD2 aligns across 7 bases. The CDR3 is 15 amino acids. Germline V gene sequence: CDR1 LNHDA, CDR2 SQIVND (reference sequence). Losses at the gene ends were 3 bases for V and 2 bases for J; bases not matched to a gene: 7.

The J gene is TRBJ1-5, the V gene TRBV6-4; D unclear. Trimming took off 2 bases at V and 5 bases at J, with 13 bases between the two ends. The length of the CDR3 is 15 residues. CDR1 and CDR2 from the germline V gene are MRHNA and SNTAGT. The chain's CDR3 is CASSDGFGDHQPQHF. Here the CDR3 DNA reads TGTGCCAGCAGTGACGGGTTTGGAGACCATCAGCCCCAGCATTTT.

The chain joins TRBV6-5 to TRBJ2-1, with 8 bases fitting TRBD2. The CDR3 is made up of 16 amino acids. The germline V gene encodes CDR1 MNHEY and CDR2 SVGAGI. The V and J ends lost 1 base and 6 bases, in that order; junction bases with no gene match: 8. This chain's CDR3 is CASSYYMGLERNEQFF. The DNA of the CDR3 is TGTGCCAGCAGTTACTATATGGGACTAGAACGCAATGAGCAGTTCTTC.

The CDR3 DNA reads as TGTGCCAGCAGCTTACTAGCGGGAACCTACGAGCAGTACTTC. As protein: CASSLLAGTYEQYF. The V call is TRBV11-2, the J call TRBJ2-7; 9 bases align to TRBD2. This CDR3 is 14 amino acids long. The germline V gene has CDR1 SGHAT and CDR2 FQNNGV. The V gene end was trimmed by 2 bases and the J gene end by 2 bases; junction bases not matched to a gene: 1.

This clone was observed a few times. The V and J genes are TRBV19 and TRBJ1-2; D is unclear. The germline gives CDR1 LNHDA, CDR2 SQIVND (reference sequence). Deletions cut 9 bases from V and 1 base from J, with 15 bases between. The CDR3 loop spans 14 amino acids. CDR3 nucleotide sequence: TGTGCCAGCAACGGGTTAAGTGGTAACTATGGCTACACCTTC. Its translation is CASNGLSGNYGYTF. Looking up the rest from reference TRBV19 and TRBJ1-2 gives the full variable domain: DGGITQSPKYLFRKEGQNVTLSCEQNLNHDAMYWYRQDPGQGLRLIYYSQIVNDFQKGDIAEGYSVSREKKESFPLTVTSAQKNPTAFYLCASNGLSGNYGYTFGSGTRLTVV.